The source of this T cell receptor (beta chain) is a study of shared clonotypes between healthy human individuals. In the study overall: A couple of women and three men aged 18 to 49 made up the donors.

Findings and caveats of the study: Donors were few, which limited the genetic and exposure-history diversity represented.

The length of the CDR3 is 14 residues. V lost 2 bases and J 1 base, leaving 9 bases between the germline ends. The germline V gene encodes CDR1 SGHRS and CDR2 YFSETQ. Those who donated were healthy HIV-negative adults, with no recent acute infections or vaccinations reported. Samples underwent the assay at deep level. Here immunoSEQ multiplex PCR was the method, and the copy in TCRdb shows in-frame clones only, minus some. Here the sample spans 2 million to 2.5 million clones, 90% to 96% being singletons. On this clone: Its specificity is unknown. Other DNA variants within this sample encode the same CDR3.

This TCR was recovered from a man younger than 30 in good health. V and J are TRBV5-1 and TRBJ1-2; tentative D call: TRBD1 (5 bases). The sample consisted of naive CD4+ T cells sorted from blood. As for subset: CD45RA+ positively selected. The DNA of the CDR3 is TGCGCCAGCAGCTTTGGTCAGGGTAACTATGGCTACACCTTC. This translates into CASSFGQGNYGYTF. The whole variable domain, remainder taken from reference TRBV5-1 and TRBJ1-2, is KAGVTQTPRYLIKTRGQQVTLSCSPISGHRSVSWYQQTPGQGLQFLFEYFSETQRNKGNFPGRFSGRQFSNSRSEMNVSTLELGDSALYLCASSFGQGNYGYTFGSGTRLTVV.